A selection of T cell receptor beta chains follows, all from one sample in a study of OX40 agonist ivuxolimab in advanced cancers. TCRdb's table, derived via immunoSEQ multiplex PCR, lists solely in-frame clones and lacks some. The sample consists of around 69,000 clones, roughly nine tenths of them appearing once. The sequencing used CD4+ or CD8+ T cells sorted from blood, collected in a trial of the OX40 agonist ivuxolimab. The receptors come from an adult with an advanced solid tumor such as melanoma, head and neck, liver or kidney cancer. The CDR3 runs from the conserved cysteine through the conserved F or W. The size entry is marked missing in some rows and otherwise reads once, few, many or a size class.

V gene: TRBV7-9; clone size: .; J gene: TRBJ2-1; CDR3 protein: CASSRDYPTDEQFF
V gene: TRBV5-1; clone size: .; J gene: TRBJ2-2; CDR3 protein: CASSLPDSYTGELFF
V gene: TRBV6-7; clone size: .; J gene: TRBJ1-4; CDR3 protein: CASSYSKGWASTNEKLFF
V gene: TRBV18; clone size: .; J gene: TRBJ2-7; CDR3 protein: CASSPVQGQVYEQYF
V gene: TRBV19; clone size: .; J gene: TRBJ1-2; CDR3 protein: CASSSRTGNYYGYTF
V gene: TRBV18; clone size: .; J gene: TRBJ1-1; CDR3 protein: CASSPSTGGSTEAFF
V gene: TRBV7-3; clone size: .; J gene: TRBJ2-1; CDR3 protein: CATSIGAQSDEQFF
V gene: TRBV5-6; clone size: .; J gene: TRBJ2-7; CDR3 protein: CASSLALAGGAYEQYF
V gene: TRBV25-1; clone size: .; J gene: TRBJ2-1; CDR3 protein: CASSAPGLARNEQFF
V gene: TRBV6-1; clone size: .; J gene: TRBJ1-1; CDR3 protein: CASTDRGATEAFF
V gene: TRBV30; clone size: .; J gene: TRBJ2-1; CDR3 protein: CAWKLGLGRQDEQFF
V gene: TRBV6-5; clone size: .; J gene: TRBJ2-3; CDR3 protein: CASSYSAGEDTQYF
V gene: TRBV5-1; clone size: .; J gene: TRBJ2-5; CDR3 protein: CASSPIGSSGETQYF
V gene: TRBV7-3; clone size: .; J gene: TRBJ2-5; CDR3 protein: CASSPSGRAGETQYF
V gene: TRBV9; clone size: .; J gene: TRBJ2-5; CDR3 protein: CASSVGDRGSETQYF
V gene: TRBV27; clone size: .; J gene: TRBJ1-1; CDR3 protein: CASRAGGRTEAFF
V gene: TRBV18; clone size: .; J gene: TRBJ2-2; CDR3 protein: CASSPPSGQNTGELFF
V gene: TRBV28; clone size: .; J gene: TRBJ1-2; CDR3 protein: CASTLNRGYGYTF
V gene: TRBV14; clone size: .; J gene: TRBJ2-2; CDR3 protein: CASSEMSRELFF
V gene: TRBV28; clone size: .; J gene: TRBJ1-5; CDR3 protein: CASSPQADNQPQHF
V gene: TRBV7-9; clone size: .; J gene: TRBJ2-1; CDR3 protein: CASSLVGEYNEQFF
V gene: TRBV7-9; clone size: .; J gene: TRBJ2-1; CDR3 protein: CASSRTSGRYNEQFF
V gene: TRBV7-8; clone size: once; J gene: TRBJ2-7; CDR3 protein: CASTRQGALYEQYF
V gene: TRBV18; clone size: .; J gene: TRBJ2-2; CDR3 protein: CASSPATGNWGELFF
V gene: TRBV9; clone size: .; J gene: TRBJ1-3; CDR3 protein: CASSVTGGNTIYF
V gene: TRBV7-2; clone size: .; J gene: TRBJ2-1; CDR3 protein: CASSPYNEQFF
V gene: TRBV5-1; clone size: .; J gene: TRBJ2-7; CDR3 protein: CASSLDRLEGSEQYF
V gene: TRBV11-2; clone size: .; J gene: TRBJ1-3; CDR3 protein: CASAFQATSGNTIYF
V gene: TRBV5-1; clone size: .; J gene: TRBJ2-7; CDR3 protein: CASMRTIGTAPYEQYF
V gene: TRBV14; clone size: .; J gene: TRBJ1-5; CDR3 protein: CASSRGASQPQHF
V gene: TRBV5-1; clone size: .; J gene: TRBJ2-7; CDR3 protein: CASKGEVEQYF
V gene: TRBV7-2; clone size: .; J gene: TRBJ1-3; CDR3 protein: CASSLVGQGAGNTIYF